This T cell receptor beta chain was captured in a study of cytomegalovirus exposure and HLA in healthy donors. CDR1 is SGHTA and CDR2 is FQGNSA in the germline V gene. The CDR3 contains 15 residues. Trimming took 1 base from V and 0 from J, leaving 9 bases between them. It was with 60 Vbeta and 13 Jbeta primers that the PCR ran. TCRdb keeps only in-frame clones here, not all; method: immunoSEQ multiplex PCR. The table records about 210,000 clones, roughly 85% of them present only once. Despite likely unrecorded immune exposures, the donors were nominally healthy at the time of sampling. Comments on this clone: Its antigen is unidentified.

Study-level findings and limits: Specific recognition of CMV antigens was confirmed in vitro for a few chains (all CMV-associated). TCR beta V- and J-gene trimming, according to a later analysis, was linked to a missense DCLRE1C variant.

The chain carries TRBV7-2 and TRBJ1-1, with D maybe TRBD1 (5 bases). The sample comprised PBMCs. The clonotype was recovered from a male donor in good health and CMV-seronegative. Here the CDR3 reads CASSLVDTVNTEAFF. CDR3 DNA sequence: TGTGCCAGCAGCTTAGTGGACACCGTGAACACTGAAGCTTTCTTT.